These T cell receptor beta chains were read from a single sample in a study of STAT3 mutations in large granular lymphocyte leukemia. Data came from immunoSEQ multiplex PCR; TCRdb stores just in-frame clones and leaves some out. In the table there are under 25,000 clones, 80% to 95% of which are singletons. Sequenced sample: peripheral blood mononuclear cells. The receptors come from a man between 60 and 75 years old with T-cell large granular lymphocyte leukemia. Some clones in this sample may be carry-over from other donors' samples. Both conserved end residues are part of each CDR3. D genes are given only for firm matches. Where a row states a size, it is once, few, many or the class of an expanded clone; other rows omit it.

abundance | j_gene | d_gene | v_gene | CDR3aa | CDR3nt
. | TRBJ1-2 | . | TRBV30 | CASSLGPLDGYTF | TGTGCCTCCTCCCTCGGCCCCCTCGATGGCTACACCTTC
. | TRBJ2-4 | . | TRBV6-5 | CASSDRHWEYF | TGTGCCAGCAGTGACCGACATTGGGAGTACTTC
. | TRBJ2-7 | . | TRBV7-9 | CASSSISPHEQYF | TGTGCCAGCAGCTCCATCAGTCCCCACGAGCAGTACTTC
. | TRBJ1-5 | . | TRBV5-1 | CASSLGGGQPQHF | TGCGCCAGCAGCTTGGGGGGGGGTCAGCCCCAGCATTTT
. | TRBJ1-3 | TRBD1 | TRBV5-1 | CASSLGQGLFSGNTIYF | TGCGCCAGCAGCTTGGGACAGGGGCTATTCTCTGGAAACACCATATATTTT
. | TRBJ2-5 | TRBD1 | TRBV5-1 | CASSWGQANQETQYF | TGCGCCAGCTCCTGGGGACAGGCGAACCAAGAGACCCAGTACTTC
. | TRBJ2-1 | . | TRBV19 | CASSIRQTSYNEQFF | TGTGCCAGTAGTATAAGACAGACCTCCTACAATGAGCAGTTCTTC
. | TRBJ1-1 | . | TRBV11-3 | CASSLDQRNTEAFF | TGTGCCAGCAGCTTAGACCAACGAAACACTGAAGCTTTCTTT
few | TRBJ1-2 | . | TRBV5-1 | CASSEGPGGYGYTF | TGCGCCAGCAGCGAAGGACCCGGCGGGTATGGCTACACCTTC
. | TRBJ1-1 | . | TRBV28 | CASSPAGQMGTEAFF | TGTGCCAGCAGTCCCGCGGGACAAATGGGCACTGAAGCTTTCTTT
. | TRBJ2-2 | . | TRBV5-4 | CASSLKGAWTGELFF | TGTGCCAGCAGCTTGAAAGGGGCGTGGACCGGGGAGCTGTTTTTT
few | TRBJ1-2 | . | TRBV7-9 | CASSPPTGGMRGYGYTF | TGTGCCAGCAGCCCACCGACAGGAGGAATGAGAGGCTATGGCTACACCTTC
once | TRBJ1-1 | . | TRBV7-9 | CASSPRQRNTEAFF | TGTGCCAGCAGCCCGCGACAGAGGAACACTGAAGCTTTCTTT
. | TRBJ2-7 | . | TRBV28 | CASSFRGGNREQYF | TGTGCCAGCAGTTTTAGAGGGGGGAATAGGGAGCAGTACTTC
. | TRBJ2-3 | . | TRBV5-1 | CASSARVSTDTQYF | TGCGCCAGCAGCGCCAGGGTTAGCACAGATACGCAGTATTTT
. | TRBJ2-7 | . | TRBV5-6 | CASSLIGVGRGYEQYF | TGTGCCAGCAGCTTGATTGGGGTTGGCAGGGGATACGAGCAGTACTTC
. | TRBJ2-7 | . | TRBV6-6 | CASSYPGPPPYEQYF | TGTGCCAGCAGTTACCCAGGGCCACCACCCTACGAGCAGTACTTC
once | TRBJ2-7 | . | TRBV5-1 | CASSPDAGQSSYEQYF | TGCGCCAGCAGCCCGGACGCGGGACAGAGCTCCTACGAGCAGTACTTC
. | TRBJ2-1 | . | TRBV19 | CASSIGRPSYNEQFF | TGTGCCAGTAGTATTGGGCGGCCCTCCTACAATGAGCAGTTCTTC
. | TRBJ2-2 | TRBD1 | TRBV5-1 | CASSLQGLLTGELFF | TGCGCCAGCAGTCTACAGGGGCTCCTCACCGGGGAGCTGTTTTTT
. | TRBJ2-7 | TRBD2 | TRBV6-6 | CASTSTSGNYEQYF | TGTGCCAGCACCTCGACTAGCGGGAACTACGAGCAGTACTTC
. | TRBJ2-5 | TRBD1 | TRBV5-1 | CASSPTMDRGGETQYF | TGCGCCAGCAGCCCCACCATGGACAGGGGTGGGGAGACCCAGTACTTC
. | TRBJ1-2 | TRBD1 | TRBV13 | CASSPPPPTGGLYGYTF | TGTGCCAGCAGCCCCCCGCCCCCGACAGGGGGACTCTATGGCTACACCTTC
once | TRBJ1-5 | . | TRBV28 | CASSFLGLDQPQHF | TGTGCCAGCAGTTTTTTAGGGTTGGATCAGCCCCAGCATTTT
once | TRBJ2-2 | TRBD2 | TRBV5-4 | CASSRPGGGPGELFF | TGTGCCAGCAGCCGCCCGGGGGGTGGGCCCGGGGAGCTGTTTTTT
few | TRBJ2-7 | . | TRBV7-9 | CASSLLDEQYF | TGTGCCAGCAGCTTACTGGACGAGCAGTACTTC
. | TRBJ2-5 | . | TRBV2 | CASRVRRETQYF | TGTGCCAGCAGGGTACGGAGAGAGACCCAGTACTTC
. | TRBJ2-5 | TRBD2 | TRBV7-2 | CASTLGTIQETQYF | TGTGCCAGCACCCTAGGGACTATCCAAGAGACCCAGTACTTC
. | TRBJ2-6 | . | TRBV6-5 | CASSYTVSGANVLTF | TGTGCCAGCAGTTACACGGTCTCTGGGGCCAACGTCCTGACTTTC
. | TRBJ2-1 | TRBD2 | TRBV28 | CASRLAGVGMKYNEQFF | TGTGCCAGCCGACTAGCGGGCGTAGGTATGAAGTACAATGAGCAGTTCTTC
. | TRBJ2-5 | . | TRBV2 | CASSAQTVGETQYF | TGTGCCAGCAGTGCCCAGACAGTTGGCGAGACCCAGTACTTC
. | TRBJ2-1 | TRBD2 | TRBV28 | CASSFATSGRAKEQFF | TGTGCCAGCAGTTTTGCGACTAGCGGGAGGGCCAAGGAGCAGTTCTTC
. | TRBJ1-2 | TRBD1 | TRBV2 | CASTRDRDRYGYTF | TGTGCCAGCACCAGGGACAGGGATCGCTATGGCTACACCTTC
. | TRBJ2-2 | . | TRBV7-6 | CASSLRGRDTGELFF | TGTGCCAGCAGCTTAAGGGGCCGTGACACCGGGGAGCTGTTTTTT
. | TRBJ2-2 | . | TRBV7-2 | CASSLGGSTGELFF | TGTGCCAGCAGCTTAGGAGGCAGCACCGGGGAGCTGTTTTTT
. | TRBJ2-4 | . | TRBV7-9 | CASSLEAGLAKNIQYF | TGTGCCAGCAGCTTAGAAGCAGGACTAGCCAAAAACATTCAGTACTTC
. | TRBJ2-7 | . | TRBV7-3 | CASSPLIGPSDDEQYF | TGTGCCAGCAGCCCCTTAATTGGCCCCAGCGACGACGAGCAGTACTTC
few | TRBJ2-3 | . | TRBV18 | CASSPGRAPDTQYF | TGTGCCAGCTCACCGGGCAGGGCGCCAGATACGCAGTATTTT
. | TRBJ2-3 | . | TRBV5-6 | CASSPALSTDTQYF | TGTGCCAGCAGCCCGGCCCTTAGCACAGATACGCAGTATTTT
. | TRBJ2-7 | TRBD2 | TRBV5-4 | CASSGSGSRSYEQYF | TGTGCCAGCAGCGGGAGCGGGAGCAGATCCTACGAGCAGTACTTC
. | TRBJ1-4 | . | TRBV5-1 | CASSLAAGSNEKLFF | TGCGCCAGCAGCTTGGCCGCCGGGAGTAATGAAAAACTGTTTTTT